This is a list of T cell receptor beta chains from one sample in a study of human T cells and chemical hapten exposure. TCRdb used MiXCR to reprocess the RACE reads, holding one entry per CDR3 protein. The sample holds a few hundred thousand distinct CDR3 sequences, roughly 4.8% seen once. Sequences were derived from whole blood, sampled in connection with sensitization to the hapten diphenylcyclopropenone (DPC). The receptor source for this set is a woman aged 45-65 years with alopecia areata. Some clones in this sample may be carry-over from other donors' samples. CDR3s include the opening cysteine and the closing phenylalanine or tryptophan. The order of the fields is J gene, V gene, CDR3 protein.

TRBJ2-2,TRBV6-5,CASSQSIWRTGELFF
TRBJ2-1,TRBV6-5,CASSYSTYNEQFF
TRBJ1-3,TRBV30,CAWSAGTGGFGNTIYF
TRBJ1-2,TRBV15,CAIAEGNYGYTF
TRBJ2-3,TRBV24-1,CATSEGSGTQYF
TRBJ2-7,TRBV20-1,CSARGRQGTGYEQYF
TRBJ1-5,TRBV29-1,CSVGGSGQPQHF
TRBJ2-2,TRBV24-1,CATSPGTANTGELFF
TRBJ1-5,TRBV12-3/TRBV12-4,CASSFSAAYNQPQHF
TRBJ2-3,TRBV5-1,CASSSLPGLASTDTQYF
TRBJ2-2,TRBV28,CASSPSAGAGTGELFF
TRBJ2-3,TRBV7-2,CTSSQGLAGSSTDTQYF
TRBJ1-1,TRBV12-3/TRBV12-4,CASRWTDNTEAFF
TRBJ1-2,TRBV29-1,CSVEDAAGIYGYTF
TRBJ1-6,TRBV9,CASSPREAVNSPLHF
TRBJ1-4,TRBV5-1,CASSLGQADGEKLFF
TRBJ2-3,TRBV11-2,CASSLRDMSTDTQYF
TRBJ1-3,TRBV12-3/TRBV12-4,CASSLEVQLSSGNTIYF